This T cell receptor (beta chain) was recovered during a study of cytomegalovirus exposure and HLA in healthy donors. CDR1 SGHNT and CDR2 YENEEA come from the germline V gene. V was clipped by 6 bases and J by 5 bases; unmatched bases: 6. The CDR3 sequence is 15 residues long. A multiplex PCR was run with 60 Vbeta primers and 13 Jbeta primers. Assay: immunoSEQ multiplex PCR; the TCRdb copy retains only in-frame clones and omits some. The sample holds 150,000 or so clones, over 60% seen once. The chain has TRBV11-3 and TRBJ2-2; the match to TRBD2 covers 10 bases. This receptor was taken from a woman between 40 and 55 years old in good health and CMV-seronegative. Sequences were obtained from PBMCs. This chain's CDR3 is CASSSSGSVTGELFF. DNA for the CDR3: TGTGCCAGCAGTTCTAGCGGGAGCGTTACCGGGGAGCTGTTTTTT. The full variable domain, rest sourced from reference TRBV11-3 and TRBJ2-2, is EAGVVQSPRYKIIEKKQPVAFWCNPISGHNTLYWYLQNLGQGPELLIRYENEEAVDDSQLPKDRFSAERLKGVDSTLKIQPAELGDSAVYLCASSSSGSVTGELFFGEGSRLTVL.